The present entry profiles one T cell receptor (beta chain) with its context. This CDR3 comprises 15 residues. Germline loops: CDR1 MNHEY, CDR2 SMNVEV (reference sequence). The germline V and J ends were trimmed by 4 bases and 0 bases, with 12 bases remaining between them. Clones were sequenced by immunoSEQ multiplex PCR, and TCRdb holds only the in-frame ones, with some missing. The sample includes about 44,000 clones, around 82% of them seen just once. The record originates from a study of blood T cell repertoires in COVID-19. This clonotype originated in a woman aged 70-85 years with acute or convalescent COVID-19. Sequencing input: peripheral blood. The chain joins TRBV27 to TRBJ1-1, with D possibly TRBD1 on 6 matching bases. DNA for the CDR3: TGTGCCAGCAGTTGGACAGAGGCTTTGAACACTGAAGCTTTCTTT. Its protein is CASSWTEALNTEAFF.